A single sample gave rise to the 16 T cell receptor beta chains below, sequenced in a study of T cell responses to AZD1222 COVID-19 vaccine. Here immunoSEQ multiplex PCR was the method, and the copy in TCRdb shows in-frame clones only, minus some. The table shows about 150,000 clones, with about 92% occurring only once. The input for sequencing was peripheral blood, taken on day 0 of AZD1222 vaccination. The receptor source for this set is an adult in good health.

This clone was detected a few times. The gene calls are TRBV2 and TRBJ1-1; tentative D call: TRBD1 (6 bases). The CDR3 totals 15 residues. V lost 3 bases and J lost 3, with 14 bases in between. The V gene's germline CDR1 is SNHLY and CDR2 FYNNEI. CDR3 nucleotide sequence: TGTGCCAGCAGTGACATGACAGGTCCGGACACTGAAGCTTTCTTT. Encoded protein: CASSDMTGPDTEAFF.

This chain links TRBV27 with TRBJ2-1; 7 nucleotides line up with TRBD2. Germline values: CDR1 MNHEY, CDR2 SMNVEV (reference sequence). The V segment lost 2 bases and the J segment 0 bases; nucleotides outside the gene matches: 7. The CDR3 consists of 17 residues. The CDR3 loop is CASSLGAGDRSYNEQFF. The CDR3 DNA reads TGTGCCAGCAGTTTAGGGGCGGGGGATCGCTCCTACAATGAGCAGTTCTTC.

The chain joins TRBV2 to TRBJ2-5; D gene uncertain. Per the germline V gene, CDR1 is SNHLY and CDR2 is FYNNEI. This CDR3 has 14 amino acids. Between the trimmed V and J ends, which lost 2 bases and 5 bases, there was a span of 12 bases. The CDR3 sequence: CASSETSLLETQYF. CDR3 sequence (DNA): TGTGCCAGCAGTGAAACCTCCCTTTTGGAGACCCAGTACTTC.

V is TRBV2 and J is TRBJ1-6; D unresolved. The CDR3 covers 14 residues. Trimming left V 6 bases short and J 9 bases short, with 15 bases between. Germline lookup yields CDR1 SNHLY and CDR2 FYNNEI. Here the CDR3 reads CASRVQGFSSPLHF. CDR3 nucleotides: TGTGCCAGCAGGGTCCAAGGGTTTAGTTCACCCCTCCACTTT.

This chain joins TRBV10-3 and TRBJ1-2, with TRBD1 matching over 7 bases. Germline V gives CDR1 ENHRY, CDR2 SYGVKD. V gave up 9 bases and J gave up 4 bases; unmatched junction bases: 14. CDR3 size: 15 residues. DNA of the CDR3: TGTGCCATATTTAGACAGGGCGAAAGGAGCTATGGCTACACCTTC. It specifies CAIFRQGERSYGYTF.

This clone showed up just a few times. The same CDR3 can be traced to other DNA sequences in this sample. The V call is TRBV12-3 or TRBV12-4, the J call TRBJ1-5; D remains unclear. This CDR3 has 13 amino acids. Trimming shortened V by 0 bases and J by 4 bases, and 4 bases separated the two germline ends. In DNA form, the CDR3 reads TGTGCCAGCAGTTTAGCGGAGAATCAGCCCCAGCATTTT. This sequence encodes CASSLAENQPQHF.

V is TRBV5-1 and J is TRBJ1-5; 7 nucleotides agree with TRBD1. This CDR3 contains 14 residues. Trimming took 4 bases from V and 3 from J; bases not matched to a gene: 4. Germline loops: CDR1 SGHRS, CDR2 YFSETQ. The CDR3 protein is CASSPGTANQPQHF. The CDR3 DNA reads TGCGCCAGCAGCCCGGGGACAGCCAATCAGCCCCAGCATTTT.

The chain combines TRBV4-3 with TRBJ1-4; D uncertain. The CDR3 consists of 15 residues. The ends were cut back, 0 bases at V and 7 bases at J, with 12 bases in the middle. CDR1 and CDR2 (germline): LGHNA, YSLEER. CDR3 region: CASSQDIGSSEKLFF. Here the CDR3 DNA reads TGCGCCAGCAGCCAAGATATAGGGTCCTCTGAAAAACTGTTTTTT.

CDR3 sequence reads: CASSQDGGPLETQYF. CDR3 DNA sequence: TGCGCCAGCAGCCAAGATGGTGGGCCATTAGAGACCCAGTACTTC. The chain employs TRBV4-1 and TRBJ2-5; no definite D call. CDR1 is MGHRA and CDR2 is YSYEKL in the germline V gene. This CDR3 comprises 15 residues. Between the trimmed V and J ends, which lost 0 bases and 4 bases, there was a span of 12 bases.

V usage is TRBV9 and J usage is TRBJ2-2, with a possible D match to TRBD1 (5 bases). Germline V gives CDR1 SGDLS, CDR2 YYNGEE. The CDR3 has 15 amino acids. Trimming pared 2 bases from V and 1 base from J, leaving 9 bases between. CDR3 residues: CASSVQGLNTGELFF. DNA of the CDR3: TGTGCCAGCAGCGTCCAGGGCCTGAACACCGGGGAGCTGTTTTTT.

V gene TRBV2 combines with J gene TRBJ2-7, with 8 nucleotides matching TRBD2. The CDR3 has 14 residues. Unmatched junction bases numbered 6, after V lost 4 bases and J lost 4 bases. The V gene's germline CDR1 is SNHLY and CDR2 FYNNEI. This chain's CDR3 is CASSVSGALYEQYF. DNA of the CDR3: TGTGCCAGCAGTGTTAGCGGGGCCCTTTACGAGCAGTACTTC.

The chain joins TRBV19 to TRBJ1-2, with 8 bases matching TRBD1. The CDR3 spans 16 residues. The V gene end was trimmed by 4 bases and the J gene end by 7 bases; junction bases not matched to a gene: 14. Per germline, CDR1 LNHDA and CDR2 SQIVND (reference sequence). The DNA of the CDR3 is TGTGCCAGTAGTACCGGGACAGGTTTTGTGGGAATTGGCTACACCTTC. The encoded protein is CASSTGTGFVGIGYTF.

The CDR3 reads CASSPRRLAYEQFF. In DNA form, the CDR3 reads TGTGCCAGCAGCCCACGAAGGCTAGCCTATGAGCAGTTCTTC. The V and J genes are TRBV3-1 (or the pseudogene TRBV3-2) and TRBJ2-1, with D possibly TRBD2 on 5 matching bases. Germline V gene sequence: CDR1 LGHDT, CDR2 YNNKEL (reference sequence). The V end lost 4 bases, the J end lost 8 bases, and 15 bases lay between the germline ends. CDR3 length: 14 residues.

The chain links TRBV7-9 to TRBJ2-5; 7 nucleotides agree with TRBD2. The trim removed 3 bases at V and 5 bases at J, leaving 6 bases unmatched. Germline CDR1 is SEHNR and CDR2 is FQNEAQ (reference sequence). This CDR3 spans 14 amino acids. For the CDR3, the DNA is TGTGCCAGCAGCTTCTTGGAGGGAGGGGAGACCCAGTACTTC. Amino acids: CASSFLEGGETQYF. Complete variable domain (other parts from reference TRBV7-9 and TRBJ2-5): DTGVSQNPRHKITKRGQNVTFRCDPISEHNRLYWYRQTLGQGPEFLTYFQNEAQLEKSRLLSDRFSAERPKGSFSTLEIQRTEQGDSAMYLCASSFLEGGETQYFGPGTRLLVL.

The gene calls are TRBV27 and TRBJ1-5; D ambiguous. The CDR3 sequence is 14 residues long. From germline, CDR1 is MNHEY and CDR2 SMNVEV (reference sequence). V lost 5 bases, J lost 8 bases, and 16 bases lay in between. CDR3 nucleotides: TGTGCCAGCAGTCTCCACGGGGATAGGAAGCCCCAGCATTTT. Protein product: CASSLHGDRKPQHF.

This rearrangement joins TRBV2 to TRBJ1-5; TRBD1 matches at 9 bases. CDR1 is SNHLY and CDR2 is FYNNEI in the germline V gene. The CDR3 contains 15 residues. Trimming removed 6 bases from V and 2 bases from J; junction bases left unmatched: 5. The CDR3 DNA sequence: TGTGCCAGCAGGAGGGACAGGGCTGGCAATCAGCCCCAGCATTTT. Its protein product is CASRRDRAGNQPQHF.